Shown below are 24 T cell receptor beta chains from a single sample sequenced in a study of blood T cell repertoires in COVID-19. The protocol was immunoSEQ multiplex PCR, while the TCRdb copy is restricted to in-frame clones and leaves out a portion. The sample holds about 290,000 clones, approximately 86% seen once. Sequencing was performed on peripheral blood. These receptors were collected from a woman aged 45-65 years with active or convalescent COVID-19.

This clone was seen a single time. The CDR3: CATGAGEAKNIQYF. The DNA for the CDR3 is TGTGCCACTGGAGCGGGGGAAGCCAAAAACATTCAGTACTTC. The chain has TRBV10-3 and TRBJ2-4; 8 positions agree with TRBD2. The junction had 5 bases not matched to a gene; V was cut back by 10 bases and J by 0 bases. The CDR3 runs 14 residues. Germline CDR1 reads ENHRY; CDR2 reads SYGVKD.

There are a few counts of this clone. The chain is built from TRBV6-5 and TRBJ1-1, with unresolved D. Trimming removed 0 bases at V and 7 bases at J, with 9 bases between. The CDR3 loop spans 13 amino acids. Germline V gene data show CDR1 as MNHEY and CDR2 as SVGAGI. For the CDR3, the DNA is TGTGCCAGCAGTTACTCGAAAACTAGTGAAGCTTTCTTT. This gives the protein CASSYSKTSEAFF.

The chain has TRBV5-1 and TRBJ2-1, with D unclear. Germline CDR1 and CDR2: SGHRS and YFSETQ. This CDR3 has 15 amino acids. V was clipped by 0 bases and J by 1 base, with 8 bases between them. The CDR3 DNA reads as TGCGCCAGCAGCTTGGGTTCCAGTTCCTACAATGAGCAGTTCTTC. Residues: CASSLGSSSYNEQFF. The full variable domain, completed using reference TRBV5-1 and TRBJ2-1, is KAGVTQTPRYLIKTRGQQVTLSCSPISGHRSVSWYQQTPGQGLQFLFEYFSETQRNKGNFPGRFSGRQFSNSRSEMNVSTLELGDSALYLCASSLGSSSYNEQFFGPGTRLTVL.

V is TRBV28 and J is TRBJ2-7, with D perhaps TRBD2 (6 bases). Germline V gene data show CDR1 as MDHEN and CDR2 as SYDVKM. Trimming stripped 5 bases from V and 2 bases from J, with 10 bases between. The CDR3 sequence is 13 residues long. The CDR3 DNA is TGTGCCAGCAGTCCGACTAGTACCTACGAGCAGTACTTC. It codes for CASSPTSTYEQYF.

The chain employs TRBV7-9 and TRBJ2-1; TRBD2 agrees at 13 bases. The CDR3 has 19 residues. Germline CDR1 SEHNR, CDR2 FQNEAQ (reference sequence). V shed 5 bases and J 7 bases; nucleotides not matched to a gene: 17. The CDR3, as DNA: TGTGCCAGCAGCACCCCCGGGACTAGCGGGATTAGGAGTGCGAATGAGCAGTTCTTC. Protein: CASSTPGTSGIRSANEQFF.

The genes are TRBV6-5 and TRBJ2-7; 9 positions match TRBD1. The CDR3 has 15 residues. Per the germline V gene, CDR1 is MNHEY and CDR2 is SVGAGI. Trimming cost V 5 bases and J 0 bases; bases outside gene matches: 5. The CDR3 region is CASSLTGGFSYEQYF. CDR3 in DNA: TGTGCCAGCAGTCTGACAGGGGGGTTCTCCTACGAGCAGTACTTC.

The chain couples TRBV5-4 to TRBJ2-3; 8 positions agree with TRBD2. J lost 0 bases, V lost 4 bases, and 4 bases had no gene match. The CDR3 runs to 15 residues. CDR1 and CDR2 from the germline V gene are SGHNT and YYREEE (reference sequence). The CDR3: CASSPTSASTDTQYF. DNA of the CDR3: TGTGCCAGCAGCCCGACTAGCGCTAGCACAGATACGCAGTATTTT.

V and J are TRBV7-2 and TRBJ2-7; 9 nucleotides align to TRBD2. This CDR3 is 16 amino acids long. Germline values: CDR1 SGHTA, CDR2 FQGNSA. After removal of 1 base from V and 4 bases from J, the junction contained 8 bases not matched to a gene. The CDR3, as DNA: TGTGCCAGCAGCTTAGAACCCCCGGGACTAGCTTACGAGCAGTACTTC. Amino acids: CASSLEPPGLAYEQYF. Full variable domain (missing parts from reference TRBV7-2 and TRBJ2-7): GAGVSQSPSNKVTEKGKDVELRCDPISGHTALYWYRQSLGQGLEFLIYFQGNSAPDKSGLPSDRFSAERTGGSVSTLTIQRTQQEDSAVYLCASSLEPPGLAYEQYFGPGTRLTVT.

The CDR3 DNA reads as TGTGCCAGCAGTCGACAGAGCACAGATACGCAGTATTTT. Protein product: CASSRQSTDTQYF. The chain has TRBV12-3 or TRBV12-4 and TRBJ2-3; the D gene is possibly TRBD1 (5 bases). Trimming left V 5 bases short and J 0 bases short, with 6 bases between. CDR3 length equals 13 residues.

The rearrangement links TRBV21-1 to TRBJ2-7; the table's D call TRBD2 went unverified against the DNA. TRBV21-1 is an annotated pseudogene. CDR3 length equals 13 residues. CDR3 coding DNA: TGTGCCACTGGGACTAGCGGGATCTACGAGCAGTACTTC. It is translated as CATGTSGIYEQYF.

The V call is TRBV6-5, the J call TRBJ1-2, with D unclear. The ends were cut back, 4 bases at V and 4 bases at J, with 16 bases in the middle. The germline V gene has CDR1 MNHEY and CDR2 SVGAGI. This CDR3 comprises 15 residues. The CDR3 loop is CASSSTGRTLYGYTF. DNA of the CDR3: TGTGCCAGCAGTTCCACCGGGAGGACTCTCTATGGCTACACCTTC.

There are many counts of this clone. The rearrangement joins TRBV9 to TRBJ2-1; 7 bases map to TRBD1. The V and J ends lost 1 base and 6 bases, in that order; junction bases with no gene match: 10. The germline V gene encodes CDR1 SGDLS and CDR2 YYNGEE. The CDR3 runs 16 residues. As DNA, the CDR3 is TGTGCCAGCAGCGTATGGGAGACAGGGAGTTCCAATGAGCAGTTCTTC. The encoded protein is CASSVWETGSSNEQFF.

The V call is TRBV7-3, the J call TRBJ1-1, with D uncertain. Germline V gives CDR1 SGHTA, CDR2 FQGTGA. The V end was cut by 6 bases, the J end by 1 base, with 9 bases between. This CDR3 spans 13 amino acids. CDR3 coding DNA: TGTGCCAGCAGGTTGACTGCGAACACTGAAGCTTTCTTT. It encodes CASRLTANTEAFF.

This clone came up once. CDR3 residues: CASSGGLALQFF. The CDR3 DNA reads TGTGCCAGCAGTGGGGGCTTGGCATTGCAGTTCTTC. The rearrangement joins TRBV25-1 to TRBJ2-1; perhaps TRBD1 as D (5 bases). Looked up from germline, CDR1 is MGHDK and CDR2 is SYGVNS. Between the trimmed V and J ends, which lost 4 bases and 12 bases, there was a span of 13 bases. There are 12 residues in the CDR3.

This clone showed up just once. This rearrangement joins TRBV7-9 to TRBJ1-6; no clear D gene. The V end was cut by 1 base, the J end by 7 bases, with 8 bases between. The CDR3 contains 14 residues. CDR1 is SEHNR and CDR2 is FQNEAQ in the germline V gene (reference sequence). In DNA, the CDR3 is TGTGCCAGCAGCTTAGAGCCATGGAATTCACCCCTCCACTTT. It is translated as CASSLEPWNSPLHF.

The gene calls are TRBV29-1 and TRBJ1-5; TRBD1 is a possible D gene (6 bases). This CDR3 comprises 13 residues. The V gene's germline CDR1 is SQVTM and CDR2 ANQGSEA. Trimming removed 6 bases from V and 7 bases from J, with 16 bases in between. CDR3 sequence (DNA): TGCAGCGTCAAGGGGAGGGGGAGGCAGCCCCAGCATTTT. This translates into CSVKGRGRQPQHF.

CDR3 residues: CAGQTGKEGYTF. The CDR3 region has the DNA TGTGCCGGACAGACAGGGAAGGAAGGCTACACCTTC. V is TRBV7-9 and J is TRBJ1-2; 7 bases match TRBD1. With V trimmed by 11 bases and J by 8 bases, 11 bases remained unmatched. CDR1 SEHNR and CDR2 FQNEAQ come from the germline V gene (reference sequence). This CDR3 has 12 residues.

The V gene is TRBV2, the J gene TRBJ2-1, with 9 bases identical to TRBD2. Trimming cost V 3 bases and J 10 bases; bases outside gene matches: 7. Per the germline V gene, CDR1 is SNHLY and CDR2 is FYNNEI. The CDR3 consists of 14 residues. In nucleotides, the CDR3 is TGTGCCAGCAGTGATGGGGGACTAGCCGAAGAGCAGTTCTTC. As protein: CASSDGGLAEEQFF. Using reference TRBV2 and TRBJ2-1 for the parts outside the CDR3, the full variable domain is EPEVTQTPSHQVTQMGQEVILRCVPISNHLYFYWYRQILGQKVEFLVSFYNNEISEKSEIFDDQFSVERPDGSNFTLKIRSTKLEDSAMYFCASSDGGLAEEQFFGPGTRLTVL.

The chain recombines TRBV27 with TRBJ1-5, with 7 positions matching TRBD1. This CDR3 region has 19 residues. Unmatched junction bases numbered 17, after V lost 0 bases and J lost 6 bases. Germline values: CDR1 MNHEY, CDR2 SMNVEV (reference sequence). This chain's CDR3 is CASSLSSTDAGGFFQPQHF. CDR3 bases: TGTGCCAGCAGTTTATCTTCTACAGATGCAGGGGGGTTTTTTCAGCCCCAGCATTTT.

The chain uses TRBV10-3 and TRBJ2-5, with D maybe TRBD2 (5 bases). From germline, CDR1 is ENHRY and CDR2 SYGVKD. There are 13 residues in the CDR3. The V end lost 10 bases, the J end lost 2 bases, and 14 bases lay between the germline ends. The DNA of the CDR3 is TGTGCCACCGGTACGAGCGGACAAGAGACCCAGTACTTC. It is translated as CATGTSGQETQYF.

This chain connects TRBV5-1 to TRBJ1-1, with 7 positions matching TRBD1. Losses at the gene ends were 4 bases for V and 1 base for J; bases not matched to a gene: 10. The CDR3 is 16 residues long. Germline CDR1 is SGHRS and CDR2 is YFSETQ. CDR3 sequence: CASSPFTGTANTEAFF. CDR3 DNA: TGCGCCAGCAGCCCCTTCACCGGGACAGCGAACACTGAAGCTTTCTTT. The full variable domain, in which reference TRBV5-1 and TRBJ1-1 provide the parts outside the CDR3, is KAGVTQTPRYLIKTRGQQVTLSCSPISGHRSVSWYQQTPGQGLQFLFEYFSETQRNKGNFPGRFSGRQFSNSRSEMNVSTLELGDSALYLCASSPFTGTANTEAFFGQGTRLTVV.

V and J are TRBV6-1 and TRBJ2-5; 8 nucleotides line up with TRBD2. The CDR3 consists of 15 residues. Germline V lookup: CDR1 MNHNS, CDR2 SASEGT. V shed 3 bases and J 1 base; nucleotides not matched to a gene: 4. The CDR3 coding sequence is TGTGCCAGCAGTGACACTAGCGGACGCCAAGAGACCCAGTACTTC. Translated: CASSDTSGRQETQYF.

V and J are TRBV20-1 and TRBJ2-2; D is unresolved. Germline-derived CDR1 and CDR2 are DFQATT and SNEGSKA (reference sequence). V was trimmed by 3 bases and J by 6 bases, leaving 8 bases between them. This CDR3 has 12 amino acids. CDR3 in DNA: TGCAGTGCTAGTCTCTCCGCCGGGGAGCTGTTTTTT. It specifies CSASLSAGELFF.

A remark on this clone: This CDR3 is also generated by other DNA sequences in the sample. V and J are TRBV5-1 and TRBJ1-5; 8 nucleotides agree with TRBD1. This CDR3 has 15 residues. Germline CDR1 and CDR2: SGHRS and YFSETQ. V trimming: 4 bases; J trimming: 0 bases; junction bases outside the gene matches: 3. The CDR3 bases are TGCGCCAGCAGCCCCGGGACAGGTAGCAATCAGCCCCAGCATTTT. Amino acids: CASSPGTGSNQPQHF.